This is a list of T cell receptor beta chains from one sample in a study of long-term antiretroviral therapy in people with HIV. Sequencing was performed with immunoSEQ multiplex PCR; in TCRdb, only in-frame clones are kept and a portion is missing. The data contain roughly 50,000 clones, roughly four fifths of them singletons. The material sequenced was unsorted PBMCs, taken 0.8 years after starting antiretroviral therapy. Every receptor here comes from a woman younger than 30 with HIV. The conserved cysteine and the conserved F or W are not part of the CDR3 here.

v_call: TRBV28
cdr3_aa: ASSLNLRLAGVNEQF

v_call: TRBV4-1
cdr3_aa: ASSQAGLAGGDGSYEQY

v_call: TRBV28
cdr3_aa: ASSRDRARNEQY

v_call: TRBV9
cdr3_aa: ASSVEGAANTEAF

v_call: TRBV18
cdr3_aa: ASSLRDRGFYEQY

v_call: TRBV28
cdr3_aa: ASTQGVFGYT

v_call: TRBV19
cdr3_aa: ASSWDGANTIY

v_call: TRBV9
cdr3_aa: ASSVGSLGETQY

v_call: TRBV19
cdr3_aa: ASSPTSGKETQY

v_call: TRBV6-5
cdr3_aa: ASSYARDGHEQF

v_call: TRBV28
cdr3_aa: ASSSPTVSSYNEQF

v_call: TRBV9
cdr3_aa: ASSALGGDTEAF

v_call: TRBV15
cdr3_aa: ATSTKSRDISGEQY

v_call: TRBV6-5
cdr3_aa: ASSTGGNEQF

v_call: TRBV4-1
cdr3_aa: ASSSRQGDTGELF

v_call: TRBV6-5
cdr3_aa: ASRPFRTVEGYT

v_call: TRBV7-9
cdr3_aa: ASSFRQGASTGELF

v_call: TRBV5-1
cdr3_aa: ASSAGLAGPGFGPDTQY

v_call: TRBV25-1
cdr3_aa: ASSDPDDQETQY

v_call: TRBV5-8
cdr3_aa: ASSLGGAGANVLT

v_call: TRBV2
cdr3_aa: ASSKRLAGSSYEQY

v_call: TRBV14
cdr3_aa: ASSPTGYGYT

v_call: TRBV28
cdr3_aa: ASSLPGYSNQPQH